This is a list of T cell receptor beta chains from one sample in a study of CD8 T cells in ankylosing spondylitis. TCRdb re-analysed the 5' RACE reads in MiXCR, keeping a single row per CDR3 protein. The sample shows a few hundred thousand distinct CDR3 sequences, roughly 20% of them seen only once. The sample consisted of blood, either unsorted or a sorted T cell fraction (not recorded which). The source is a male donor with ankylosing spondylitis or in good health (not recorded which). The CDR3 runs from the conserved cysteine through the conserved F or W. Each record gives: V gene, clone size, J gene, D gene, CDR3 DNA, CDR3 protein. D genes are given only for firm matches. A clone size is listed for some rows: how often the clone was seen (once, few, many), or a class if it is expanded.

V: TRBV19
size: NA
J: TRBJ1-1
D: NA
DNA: TGTGCCAGTAGTGCGAGAGTGAGCACTGAAGCTTTCTTT
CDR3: CASSARVSTEAFF

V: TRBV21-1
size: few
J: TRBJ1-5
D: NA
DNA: TGTGCCAGCAGCAAAGGAGTCGACAGGGGTCTTAGGTTTCGAAATCAGCCCCAGCATTTT
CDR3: CASSKGVDRGLRFRNQPQHF

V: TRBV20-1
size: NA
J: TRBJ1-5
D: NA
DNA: TGCAGTGCTAGAGCTGGGAGCCAGCCCCAGCATTTT
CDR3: CSARAGSQPQHF

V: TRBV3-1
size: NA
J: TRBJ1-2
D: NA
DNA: TGTGCCAGCAGCCATCTTAGTTTAAGAAGGGCAAGGGACTATGGCTACACCTTC
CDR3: CASSHLSLRRARDYGYTF

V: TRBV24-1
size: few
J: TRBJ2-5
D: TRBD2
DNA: TGTGCCACCAGTGACCCTTTAAGCGGGAAAAAGACCCAGTACTTC
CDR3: CATSDPLSGKKTQYF

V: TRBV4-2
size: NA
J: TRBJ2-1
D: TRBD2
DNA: TGTGCCAGCAGCCAAGAGAGTGTAGCGGGAGGGAATGAGCAGTTCTTC
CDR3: CASSQESVAGGNEQFF

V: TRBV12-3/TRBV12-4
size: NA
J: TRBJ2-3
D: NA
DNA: TGTGCCAGCAGTTTCGGCGCGGCTAGCACAGATACGCAGTATTTT
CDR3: CASSFGAASTDTQYF

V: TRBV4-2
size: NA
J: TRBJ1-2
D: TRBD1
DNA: TGTGCCAGCAGCCAAGAGACAGGGCCGAGCTATGGCTACACCTTC
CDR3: CASSQETGPSYGYTF

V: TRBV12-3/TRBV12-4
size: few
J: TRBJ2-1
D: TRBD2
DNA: TGTGCCAGCAGTTTGGCTAGCGGATATGAGCAGTTCTTC
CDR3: CASSLASGYEQFF

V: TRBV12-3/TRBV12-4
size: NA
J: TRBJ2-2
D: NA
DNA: TGTGCCAGCAGTTTAGGGTCCGGAGGGGATAACACCGGGGAGCTGTTTTTT
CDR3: CASSLGSGGDNTGELFF

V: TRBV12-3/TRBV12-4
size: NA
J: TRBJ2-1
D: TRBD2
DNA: TGTGCCAGCATGCCGGGACTAGCGGGGGGCCACGGGTTCTTC
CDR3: CASMPGLAGGHGFF

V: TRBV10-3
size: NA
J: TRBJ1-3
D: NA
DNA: TGTGCCGCCGCGGACGCCAGAAACACCATATATTTT
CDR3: CAAADARNTIYF

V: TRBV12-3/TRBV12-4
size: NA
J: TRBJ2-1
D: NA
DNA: TGTGCCAGCAGATCCCGGGCTATTAATGAGCAGTTCTTC
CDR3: CASRSRAINEQFF

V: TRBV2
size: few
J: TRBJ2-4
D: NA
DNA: TGTGCCAGCAGTAAGGGACCGCTAGAAAACATTCAGTACTTC
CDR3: CASSKGPLENIQYF

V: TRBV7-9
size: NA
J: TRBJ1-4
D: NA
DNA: TGTGCCAGCAGCCGCGACATGATAGGGGAGGAAAAACTGTTTTTT
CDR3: CASSRDMIGEEKLFF

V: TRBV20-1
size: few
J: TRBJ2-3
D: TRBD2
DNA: TGCAGTGCGCGGAAAGCGGGAGTGACAGATACGCAGTATTTT
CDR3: CSARKAGVTDTQYF

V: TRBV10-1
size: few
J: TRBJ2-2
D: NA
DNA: TGCGCCAGCAGTGAGTCGAGCATTCGGAACACCGGGGAGCTGTTTTTT
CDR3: CASSESSIRNTGELFF

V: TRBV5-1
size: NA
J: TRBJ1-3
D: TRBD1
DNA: TGCGCCAGCAATTCCGGGACAGGAGGCCTTTTCTCTGGAAACACCATATATTTT
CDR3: CASNSGTGGLFSGNTIYF

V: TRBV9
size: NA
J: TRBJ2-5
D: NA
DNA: TGTGCCAGCAGCGTAGGTTTTGGCGGGCAACAAGAGACCCAGTACTTC
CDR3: CASSVGFGGQQETQYF

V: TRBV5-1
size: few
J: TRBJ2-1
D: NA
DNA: TGCGCCAGTAGCCCTGGGGGCGCGAGGAGGATCAATGAGCAGTTCTTC
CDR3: CASSPGGARRINEQFF

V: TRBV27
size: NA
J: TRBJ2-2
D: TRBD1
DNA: TGTGCCAGCAGACGGACAGGGAACGGGGAGCTGTTTTTT
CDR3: CASRRTGNGELFF

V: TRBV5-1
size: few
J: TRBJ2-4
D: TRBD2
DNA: TGCGCCAGCAGCAATAGCGGGGGGGCAGACATTCAGTACTTC
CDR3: CASSNSGGADIQYF

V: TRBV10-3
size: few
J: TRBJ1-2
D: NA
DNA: TGTGCCATCAGTGAAGTAGGAGGCTACACCTTC
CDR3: CAISEVGGYTF

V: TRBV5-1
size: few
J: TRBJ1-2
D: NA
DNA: TGCGCCAGCAGCTTGACTAGGTCGGGGTACGGCTACACCTTC
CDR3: CASSLTRSGYGYTF

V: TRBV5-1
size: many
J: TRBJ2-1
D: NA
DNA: TGCGCCAGCAGCTTGGCCCTAGGGAAGTTGGATGAGCAGTTCTTC
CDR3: CASSLALGKLDEQFF

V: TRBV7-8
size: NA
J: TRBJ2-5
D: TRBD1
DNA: TGTGCCAGCCGACAGGGGGCAATGGGTGGAGAGACCCAGTACTTC
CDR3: CASRQGAMGGETQYF

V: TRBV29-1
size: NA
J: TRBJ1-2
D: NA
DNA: TGCAGCGTCCAGTCAGAGAACTATGGCTACACCTTC
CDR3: CSVQSENYGYTF

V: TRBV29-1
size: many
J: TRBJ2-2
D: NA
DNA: TGCAGCGTTCAGCTGGAGTTAGTACCCGGGGAGCTGTTTTTT
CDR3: CSVQLELVPGELFF

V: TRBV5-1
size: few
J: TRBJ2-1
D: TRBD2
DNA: TGCGCCAGCAGCTCAGGACTAGCGGGTGAGCAGTTCTTC
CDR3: CASSSGLAGEQFF

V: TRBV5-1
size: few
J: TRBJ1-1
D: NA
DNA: TGCGCCAGCAGCTCCCTGGTTGGGACTGAAGCTTTCTTT
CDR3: CASSSLVGTEAFF